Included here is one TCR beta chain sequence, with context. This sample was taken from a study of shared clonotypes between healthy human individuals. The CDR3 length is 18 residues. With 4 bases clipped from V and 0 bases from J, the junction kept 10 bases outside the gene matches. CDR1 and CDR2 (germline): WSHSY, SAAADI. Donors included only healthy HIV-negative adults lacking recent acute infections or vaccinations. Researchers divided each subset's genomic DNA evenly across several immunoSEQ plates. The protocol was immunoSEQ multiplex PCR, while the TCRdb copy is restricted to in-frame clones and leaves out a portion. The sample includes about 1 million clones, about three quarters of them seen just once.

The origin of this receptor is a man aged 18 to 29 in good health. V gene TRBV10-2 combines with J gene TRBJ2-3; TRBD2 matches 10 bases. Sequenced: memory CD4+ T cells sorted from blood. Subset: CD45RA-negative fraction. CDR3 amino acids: CASSGPSGGGLSTDTQYF. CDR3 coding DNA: TGCGCCAGCAGTGGCCCTAGCGGGGGAGGCTTAAGCACAGATACGCAGTATTTT.